Described below is a single T cell receptor beta chain sequence and its context. Its antigen remains unidentified. The CDR3 extends 3 residues past the end of the read, so its final part is completed from the germline J gene. The nonmyeloablative bone marrow transplants came from related graft donors, with transient mixed chimerism. CDR3 length equals 14 residues. CDR1 is MDHEN and CDR2 is SYDVKM in the germline V gene. V was pared by 6 bases and J by 4 bases, with 1 base of the junction left unmatched. The sample belongs to a study of Tregs in tolerant kidney transplant recipients. Clones were sequenced by immunoSEQ multiplex PCR, and TCRdb holds only the in-frame ones, with some missing. The sample table includes more than 6,000 clones. Study results and caveats: Biological reproducibility was not directly addressed, but technical replication error appeared minimal.

This clonotype was obtained from a human patient who received a combined kidney and bone marrow transplant. Some T cells may trace back to the graft donor. This chain connects TRBV28 to TRBJ2-2; TRBD2 matches 11 bases. The sample here was CD4+ T cells from blood (PBMCs), taken 6 months after the transplant. CDR3 bases read: TGTGCCAGCAGGGGACTAGCGGTCACCGGGGAG. It codes for CASRGLAVTGE. The complete CDR3 protein is CASRGLAVTGELFF.